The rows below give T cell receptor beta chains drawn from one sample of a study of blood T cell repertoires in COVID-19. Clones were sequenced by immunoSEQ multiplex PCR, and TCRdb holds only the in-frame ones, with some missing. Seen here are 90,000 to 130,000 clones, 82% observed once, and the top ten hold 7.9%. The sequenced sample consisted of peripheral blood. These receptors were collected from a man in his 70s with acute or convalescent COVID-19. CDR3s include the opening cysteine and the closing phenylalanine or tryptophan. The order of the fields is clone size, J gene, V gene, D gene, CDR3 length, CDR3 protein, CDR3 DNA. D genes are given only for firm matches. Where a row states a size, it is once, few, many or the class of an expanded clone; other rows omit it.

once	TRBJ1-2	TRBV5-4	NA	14	CASSLGGRSYGYTF	TGTGCCAGCAGCTTGGGGGGGCGCAGCTATGGCTACACCTTC
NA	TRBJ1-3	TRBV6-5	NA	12	CASKSSGNTIYF	TGTGCCAGTAAGAGTTCTGGAAACACCATATATTTT
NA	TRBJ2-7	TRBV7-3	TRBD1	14	CASSSWDSSYEQYF	TGTGCCAGCAGCTCCTGGGACAGCTCCTACGAGCAGTACTTC
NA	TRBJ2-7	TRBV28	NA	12	CASSLTSAIMYF	TGTGCCAGCAGTTTAACCTCCGCTATAATGTACTTC
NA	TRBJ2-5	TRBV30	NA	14	CAWTLGGVQETQYF	TGTGCCTGGACCCTAGGGGGAGTACAAGAGACCCAGTACTTC
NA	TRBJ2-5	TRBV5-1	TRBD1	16	CASSLGDRAIGETQYF	TGCGCCAGCAGCTTGGGGGACAGGGCAATTGGTGAGACCCAGTACTTC
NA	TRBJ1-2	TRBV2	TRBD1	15	CASRDGLGTGVGYTF	TGTGCCAGCCGGGATGGACTGGGCACAGGGGTTGGCTACACCTTC
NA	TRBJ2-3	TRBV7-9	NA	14	CASSRSGSTDTQYF	TGTGCCAGCAGCCGTAGCGGTAGCACAGATACGCAGTATTTT
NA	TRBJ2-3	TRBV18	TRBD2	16	CASSLALTSGTDTQYF	TGTGCCAGCTCACTGGCCTTGACTAGCGGCACAGATACGCAGTATTTT
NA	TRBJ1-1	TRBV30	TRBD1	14	CAWTDKTGFSEAFF	TGTGCCTGGACCGATAAGACAGGGTTTAGTGAAGCTTTCTTT
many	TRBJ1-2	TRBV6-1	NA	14	CASSEGRGVYGYTF	TGTGCCAGCAGTGAAGGCCGGGGGGTCTATGGCTACACCTTC
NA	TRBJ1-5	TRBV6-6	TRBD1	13	CASWTGGVQPQHF	TGTGCCAGCTGGACAGGGGGCGTTCAGCCCCAGCATTTT
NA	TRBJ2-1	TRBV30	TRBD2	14	CAWTEREPGNEQFF	TGTGCCTGGACCGAGCGGGAGCCCGGGAATGAGCAGTTCTTC
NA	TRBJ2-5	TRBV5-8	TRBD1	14	CASSLTGGIATQYF	TGTGCCAGTTCCTTGACAGGGGGAATTGCGACCCAGTACTTC
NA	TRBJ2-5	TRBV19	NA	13	CASSISGKKTQYF	TGTGCCAGTAGTATATCCGGGAAAAAGACCCAGTACTTC
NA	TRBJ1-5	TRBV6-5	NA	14	CASRGSRENQPQHF	TGTGCCAGCAGAGGTTCAAGGGAGAATCAGCCCCAGCATTTT
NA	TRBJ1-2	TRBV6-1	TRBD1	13	CASSEQGDYGYTF	TGTGCCAGCAGTGAACAGGGGGACTATGGCTACACCTTC
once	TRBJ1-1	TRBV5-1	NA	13	CASSLRGWTEAFF	TGCGCCAGCAGCCTCAGGGGCTGGACTGAAGCTTTCTTT
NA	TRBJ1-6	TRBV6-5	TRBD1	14	CASSYEGGLSPLHF	TGTGCCAGCAGTTACGAAGGGGGCCTTTCACCCCTCCACTTT
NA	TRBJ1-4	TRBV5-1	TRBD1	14	CASSPDRGREKLFF	TGCGCCAGCAGCCCGGACAGGGGGCGAGAAAAACTGTTTTTT
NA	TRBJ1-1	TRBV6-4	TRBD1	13	CASRRQGSTEAFF	TGTGCCAGCAGAAGACAGGGGTCAACTGAAGCTTTCTTT